This T cell receptor beta chain was sequenced during a study of T cells in Graves' hyperthyroidism and ophthalmopathy. Trimming shortened V by 4 bases and J by 3 bases, and 13 bases separated the two germline ends. CDR3 length: 14 amino acids. TCR beta CDR3 regions were amplified from RNA. The TCR CDR3 was amplified in a first-round RT-PCR using the HTBI primer set. TCRdb used MiXCR to reprocess the multiplex PCR reads, holding one entry per CDR3 protein. The profile covers some 740,000 distinct CDR3 sequences, with approximately 15% appearing a single time and approximately 10% taken by the ten largest. Subjects aged 18 to 65 presented with newly diagnosed hyperthyroidism of less than 2 months' duration. This clonotype occurred many times.

The chain combines TRBV12-3 or TRBV12-4 with TRBJ2-7; TRBD1 might be the D (6 bases). The origin of this receptor is a woman between 18 and 30 years old with Graves' hyperthyroidism. The sample consisted of blood. CDR3 sequence: CASSSQGFGYEQYF. In DNA form, the CDR3 reads TGTGCCAGCAGTTCGCAGGGGTTTGGCTACGAGCAGTACTTC.